This T cell receptor beta chain is from a study of Ad26.COV2.S vaccination and SARS-CoV-2 variants (TCRdb year 2021). Regarding the study in general: Donors in the vaccine arm were drawn from COV1001, a phase I-IIa trial of Ad26.COV2.S in healthy adults that was multicentre, randomized, double-blind and placebo-controlled. Trial participants were randomized into five groups of five: low-dose or high-dose Ad26.COV2.S given once or twice, or placebo on both occasions. Dosing of Ad26.COV2.S was intramuscular, at either 5x10^10 or 1x10^11 viral particles, delivered as one shot or as two shots spaced 56 days apart. Sequencing of the TCRbeta repertoire served to evaluate the specificity and breadth of SARS-CoV-2-reactive T cell receptors following Ad26.COV2.S vaccination. A total of 32 samples were included in the TCR-sequenced set, comprising some 20 Ad26.COV2.S vaccine recipients, 5 placebo recipients and 8 SARS-CoV-2 convalescent individuals. Throughout the experiments and outcome assessment, investigators stayed blinded to trial group allocation.

The germline V and J ends show losses of 0 bases and 6 bases respectively, and no gene match explains 13 bases of the junction. The CDR3 sequence holds 17 residues, the cysteine and phenylalanine included. CDR3 DNA is the only sequence kept; it has 51 bases, read in frame from the first base. CDR1 and CDR2 (SGHKS, YYEKEE) derive from the germline V gene (reference sequence). Sample treatment or condition, as interpreted from the label and publication: 19 received Ad26.COV2.S at low or high dose, single or two shots; 5 received placebo; per-sample allocation not given. Repertoires of vaccine and placebo recipients were sequenced from samples collected on day 63 after the first injection. Cohort 1b enrolled 25 or so adults aged 18-55 years at a single site in Boston, USA, between 29 July and 7 August 2020. Ad26.COV2.S was a replication-incompetent adenovirus type 26 vector expressing a prefusion-stabilized SARS-CoV-2 spike protein from the original Wuhan strain.

Study-wide conclusions, independent of this receptor: It was noted by the authors that total T cell responses may have been underestimated by the TCR breadth and depth analyses. The study was not powered for comparison of responses between vaccine doses or regimens. Compared with placebo recipients, Ad26.COV2.S recipients showed higher spike-specific TCR breadth (P = 0.0014). Vaccine and placebo recipients had similar non-spike TCR breadth, a finding consistent with the vaccine containing only spike. After vaccination, spike-specific CD8+ and CD4+ T cell responses were reported to show substantial breadth.

Regarding this clone: Its antigen remains unidentified. The record has no base qualities; no much larger clone is one base away.

The immunoSEQ Assay was used to sequence TCRbeta CDR3 regions. After extraction, genomic DNA underwent amplification by bias-controlled multiplex PCR, followed by high-throughput sequencing. The original pipeline was this. Collapsing and filtering of sequences were performed to quantify the absolute abundance of each unique TCRbeta CDR3 region. T cell fraction was estimated by normalizing TCRbeta template counts to usable DNA, with usable DNA measured through amplification of reference genes found in all nucleated cells. Repertoire TCRs were annotated as SARS-CoV-2-specific by exact matching of V gene, CDR3 amino acid sequence and J gene to a known reactive TCR set. The reference SARS-CoV-2 TCR set was obtained from MIRA and was filtered for enrichment in COVID-19-positive ImmuneCODE repertoires, whereby public or cross-reactive TCRs were removed. Based on the MIRA antigens, annotated TCRs were further analysed at the level of specific ORF or position within ORF. Depth was the summed frequency of annotated unique rearrangements, while breadth was defined as annotated unique rearrangements over total unique productive rearrangements. Group comparisons of TCR breadth used two-sided Wilcoxon rank-sum tests. TCRdb's version of the immuneACCESS table is confined to in-frame rearrangements and falls short of the full clone set. An unresolved V gene accounts for under half of the shortfall where checked; the remainder is of unknown origin. V and J calls plus clone size are reproduced from that table; the DNA served to infer D and trimming. Counted in this sample were 400,000 to 450,000 clones; about 90% of them appeared once. Together, the top ten hold less than 4.5% of the sample.

This chain is built from TRBV5-5 and TRBJ2-7; TRBD2 agrees with 9 junctional bases. The receptor comes from a person aged 18 to 65 who received the Ad26.COV2.S COVID-19 vaccine or a placebo. Sequenced here: peripheral blood, sampled in a trial of Ad26.COV2.S vaccine versus placebo. CDR3 reads: CASSLVSGTSRGLEQYF. The DNA is TGTGCCAGCAGCTTGGTCTCGGGGACTAGCCGGGGCCTCGAGCAGTACTTC.